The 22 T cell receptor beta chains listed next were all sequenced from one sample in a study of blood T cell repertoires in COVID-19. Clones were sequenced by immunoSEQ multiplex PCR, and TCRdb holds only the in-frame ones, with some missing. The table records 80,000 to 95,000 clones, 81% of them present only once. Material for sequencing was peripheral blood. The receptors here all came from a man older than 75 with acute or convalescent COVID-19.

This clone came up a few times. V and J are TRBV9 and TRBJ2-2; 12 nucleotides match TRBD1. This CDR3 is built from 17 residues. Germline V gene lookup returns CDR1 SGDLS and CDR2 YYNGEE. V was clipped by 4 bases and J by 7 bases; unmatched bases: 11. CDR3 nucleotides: TGTGCCAGCAGCCCCCGGGACAGGGGGCAGAGGAACGGGGAGCTGTTTTTT. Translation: CASSPRDRGQRNGELFF.

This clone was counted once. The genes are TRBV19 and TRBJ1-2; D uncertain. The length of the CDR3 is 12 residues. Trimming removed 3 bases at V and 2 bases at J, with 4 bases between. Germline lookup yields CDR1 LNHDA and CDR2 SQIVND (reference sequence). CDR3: CASSIVNYGYTF. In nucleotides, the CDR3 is TGTGCCAGTAGTATTGTAAACTATGGCTACACCTTC.

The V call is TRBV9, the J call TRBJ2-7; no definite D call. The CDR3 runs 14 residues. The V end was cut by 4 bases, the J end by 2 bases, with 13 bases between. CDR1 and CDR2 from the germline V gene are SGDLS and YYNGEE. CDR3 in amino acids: CASSPRVTTYEQYF. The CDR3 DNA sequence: TGTGCCAGCAGCCCACGGGTTACGACCTACGAGCAGTACTTC.

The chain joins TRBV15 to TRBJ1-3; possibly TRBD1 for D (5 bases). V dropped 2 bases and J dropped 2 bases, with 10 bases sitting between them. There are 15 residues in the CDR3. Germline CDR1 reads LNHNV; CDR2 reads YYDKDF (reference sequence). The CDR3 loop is CATSRTSGTGNTIYF. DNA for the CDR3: TGTGCCACCAGCAGAACTTCAGGGACTGGAAACACCATATATTTT.

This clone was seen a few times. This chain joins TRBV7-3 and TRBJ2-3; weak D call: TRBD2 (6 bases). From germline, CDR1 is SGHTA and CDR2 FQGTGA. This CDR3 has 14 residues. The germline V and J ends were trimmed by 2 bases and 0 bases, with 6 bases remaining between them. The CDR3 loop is CASSLGTSTDTQYF. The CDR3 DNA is TGTGCCAGCAGCTTAGGGACTAGCACAGATACGCAGTATTTT. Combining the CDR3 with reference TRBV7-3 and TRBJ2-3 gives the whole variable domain GAGVSQTPSNKVTEKGKYVELRCDPISGHTALYWYRQSLGQGPEFLIYFQGTGAADDSGLPNDRFFAVRPEGSVSTLKIQRTERGDSAVYLCASSLGTSTDTQYFGPGTRLTVL.

The CDR3, as DNA: TGCAGCGTTGTAGTATACCCAAACACCGGGGAGCTGTTTTTT. Its protein product is CSVVVYPNTGELFF. This chain uses TRBV29-1 with TRBJ2-2; D is undetermined. The CDR3 runs 14 residues. Trimming took off 4 bases at V and 2 bases at J, with 11 bases between the two ends. Per germline, CDR1 SQVTM and CDR2 ANQGSEA.

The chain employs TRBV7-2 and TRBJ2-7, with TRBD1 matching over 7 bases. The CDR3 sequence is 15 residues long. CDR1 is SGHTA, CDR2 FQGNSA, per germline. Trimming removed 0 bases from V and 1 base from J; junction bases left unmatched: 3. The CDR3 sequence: CASSLAGQLSYEQYF. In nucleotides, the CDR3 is TGTGCCAGCAGCTTAGCGGGACAGCTATCCTACGAGCAGTACTTC.

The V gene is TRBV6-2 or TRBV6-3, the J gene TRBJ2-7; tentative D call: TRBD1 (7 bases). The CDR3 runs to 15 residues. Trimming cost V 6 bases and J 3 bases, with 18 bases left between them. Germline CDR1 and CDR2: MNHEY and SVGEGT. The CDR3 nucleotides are TGTGCCAGCAGCCTACAGGGGAGGCCAAACTACGAGCAGTACTTC. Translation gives CASSLQGRPNYEQYF.

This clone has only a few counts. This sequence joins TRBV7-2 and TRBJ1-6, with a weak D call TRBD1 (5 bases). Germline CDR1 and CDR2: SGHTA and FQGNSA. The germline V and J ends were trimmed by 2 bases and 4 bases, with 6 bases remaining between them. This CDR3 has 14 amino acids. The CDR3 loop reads CASSLTGYNSPLHF. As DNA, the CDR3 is TGTGCCAGCAGCTTAACAGGATATAATTCACCCCTCCACTTT.

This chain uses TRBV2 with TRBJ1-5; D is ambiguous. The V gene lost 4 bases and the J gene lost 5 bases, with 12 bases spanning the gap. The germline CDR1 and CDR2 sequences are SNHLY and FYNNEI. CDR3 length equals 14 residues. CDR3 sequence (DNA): TGTGCCAGCAGTGTGGGCAATCGCGATCAGCCCCAGCATTTT. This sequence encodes CASSVGNRDQPQHF.

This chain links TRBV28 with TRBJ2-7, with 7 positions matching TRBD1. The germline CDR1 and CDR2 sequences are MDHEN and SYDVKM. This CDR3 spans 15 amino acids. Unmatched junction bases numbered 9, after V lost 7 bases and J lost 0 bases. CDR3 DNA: TGTGCCAGCAACTCAGTCGGGGACAGCTCCTACGAGCAGTACTTC. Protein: CASNSVGDSSYEQYF.

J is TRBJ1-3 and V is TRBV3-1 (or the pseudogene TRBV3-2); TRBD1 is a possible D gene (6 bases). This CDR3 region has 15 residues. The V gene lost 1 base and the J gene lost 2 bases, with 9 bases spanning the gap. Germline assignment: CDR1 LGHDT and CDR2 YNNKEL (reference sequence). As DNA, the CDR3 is TGTGCCAGCAGCCAAGGGGCAGGGGCTGGAAACACCATATATTTT. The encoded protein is CASSQGAGAGNTIYF.

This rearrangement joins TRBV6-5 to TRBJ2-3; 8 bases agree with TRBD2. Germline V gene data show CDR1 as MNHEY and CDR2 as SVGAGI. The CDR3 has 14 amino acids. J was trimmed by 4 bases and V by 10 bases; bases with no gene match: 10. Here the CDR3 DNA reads TGTGCCACTTCCGGGACTAGGATAGCAGATACGCAGTATTTT. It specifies CATSGTRIADTQYF.

The CDR3 sequence: CASSQYNGWGVTEAFF. The CDR3 DNA is TGTGCCAGCAGCCAATATAACGGGTGGGGAGTCACTGAAGCTTTCTTT. The chain is built from TRBV14 and TRBJ1-1; D remains ambiguous. V lost 2 bases, J lost 4 bases, and 17 bases lay in between. Germline values: CDR1 SGHDN, CDR2 FVKESK. CDR3 size: 16 residues.

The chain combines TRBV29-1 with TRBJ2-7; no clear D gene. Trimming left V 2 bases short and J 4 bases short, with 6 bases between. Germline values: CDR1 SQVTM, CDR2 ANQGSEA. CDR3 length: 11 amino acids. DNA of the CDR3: TGCAGCGTTGAATACTATTACGAGCAGTACTTC. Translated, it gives CSVEYYYEQYF.

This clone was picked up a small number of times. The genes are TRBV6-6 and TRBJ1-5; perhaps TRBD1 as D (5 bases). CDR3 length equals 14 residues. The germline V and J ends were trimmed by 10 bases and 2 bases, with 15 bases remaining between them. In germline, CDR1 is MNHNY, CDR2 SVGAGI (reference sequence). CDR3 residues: CATLRTGGNQPQHF. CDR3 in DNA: TGTGCCACACTACGAACGGGGGGCAATCAGCCCCAGCATTTT.

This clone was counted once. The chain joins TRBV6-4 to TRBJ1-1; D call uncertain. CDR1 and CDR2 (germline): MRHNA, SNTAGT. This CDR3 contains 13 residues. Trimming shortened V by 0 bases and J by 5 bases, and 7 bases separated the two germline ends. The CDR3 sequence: CASSDSRGTEAFF. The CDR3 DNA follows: TGTGCCAGCAGTGACTCGAGAGGGACTGAAGCTTTCTTT.

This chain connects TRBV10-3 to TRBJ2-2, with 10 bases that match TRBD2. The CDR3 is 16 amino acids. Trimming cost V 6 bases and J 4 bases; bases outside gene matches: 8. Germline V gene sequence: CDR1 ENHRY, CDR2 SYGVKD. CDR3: CAISRIAGGSTGELFF. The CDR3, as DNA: TGTGCCATCAGCCGGATAGCGGGAGGAAGCACCGGGGAGCTGTTTTTT.

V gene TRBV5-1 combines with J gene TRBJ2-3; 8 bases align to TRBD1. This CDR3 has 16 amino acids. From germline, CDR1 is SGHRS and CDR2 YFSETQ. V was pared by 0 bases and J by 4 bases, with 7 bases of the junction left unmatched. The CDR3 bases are TGCGCCAGCAGCTTGGTCTGGACAGGGCTGGCAGATACGCAGTATTTT. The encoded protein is CASSLVWTGLADTQYF.

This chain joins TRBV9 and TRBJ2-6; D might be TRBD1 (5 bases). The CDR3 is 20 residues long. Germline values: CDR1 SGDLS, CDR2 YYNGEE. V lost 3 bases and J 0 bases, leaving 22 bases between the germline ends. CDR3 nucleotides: TGTGCCAGCAGCGGCGGACATCCAGGCATGCGACGCTCTGGGGCCAACGTCCTGACTTTC. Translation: CASSGGHPGMRRSGANVLTF.

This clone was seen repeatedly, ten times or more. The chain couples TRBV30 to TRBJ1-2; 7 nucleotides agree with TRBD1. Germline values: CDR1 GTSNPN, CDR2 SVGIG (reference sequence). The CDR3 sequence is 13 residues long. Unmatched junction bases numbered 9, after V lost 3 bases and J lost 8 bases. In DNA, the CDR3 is TGTGCCTGGAGGGAAAAGGGGGCAGGGGGCTACACCTTC. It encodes CAWREKGAGGYTF.

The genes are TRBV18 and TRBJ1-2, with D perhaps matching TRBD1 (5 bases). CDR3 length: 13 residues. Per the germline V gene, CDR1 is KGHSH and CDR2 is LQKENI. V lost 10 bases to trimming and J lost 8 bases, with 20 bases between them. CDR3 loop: CATAGEGREGYTF. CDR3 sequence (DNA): TGTGCCACCGCGGGGGAGGGGCGAGAAGGCTACACCTTC.